The 32 T cell receptor beta chains below all came from one sample that was sequenced in a study of T cells in Graves' hyperthyroidism and ophthalmopathy. From RNA transcripts, TCR beta CDR3 regions were amplified. Researchers ran a first-round RT-PCR on the TCR CDR3 using the HTBI primer set. MiXCR, run by TCRdb on the multiplex PCR reads, gives a single entry per CDR3 protein. The profile shows tens of thousands of distinct CDR3 sequences, around 48% of them singletons. What was sequenced was peripheral blood or thyroid tissue (not recorded which). These receptors originate from a woman aged 50 to 65 with Graves' hyperthyroidism.

The V call is TRBV10-3, the J call TRBJ1-2, with 7 bases aligning to TRBD1. Germline CDR1 is ENHRY and CDR2 is SYGVKD. The CDR3 sequence is 14 residues long. J was trimmed by 5 bases and V by 5 bases; bases with no gene match: 8. DNA of the CDR3: TGTGCCATCAGTTGGGACAGATCTACTTATGGCTACACCTTC. As protein: CAISWDRSTYGYTF.

A note on this clonotype: The CDR3 does not close with the conserved phenylalanine or tryptophan, likely indicating a read error. Because the CDR3's place on the DNA is in doubt, the DNA is left out and the CDR3 is given as listed by TCRdb. The chain links TRBV6-6 to TRBJ2-5. The CDR3 totals 13 residues, both ends included. Germline V lookup: CDR1 MNHNY, CDR2 SVGAGI (reference sequence). The CDR3 sequence: CASSTGVQETQCL.

V gene TRBV9 combines with J gene TRBJ2-7, with 9 bases that match TRBD1. The junction had 11 bases not matched to a gene; V was cut back by 4 bases and J by 6 bases. Germline V gives CDR1 SGDLS, CDR2 YYNGEE. The CDR3 extends over 15 amino acids. The CDR3 DNA follows: TGTGCCAGCAGCCCCGCCCGGACAGGGGACGGCGAGCAGTACTTC. It translates to CASSPARTGDGEQYF.

V is TRBV24-1 and J is TRBJ1-2; TRBD1 is a possible D gene (5 bases). V was shortened by 10 bases and J by 2 bases, with 13 bases between the two germline ends. The CDR3 has 13 residues. CDR1 and CDR2 from the germline V gene are KGHDR and SFDVKD. This CDR3 is CATSITGNYGYTF. The DNA for the CDR3 is TGTGCCACGTCGATAACAGGAAACTATGGCTACACCTTC.

V gene TRBV10-3 combines with J gene TRBJ1-2; a possible D gene is TRBD1 (6 bases). The germline gives CDR1 ENHRY, CDR2 SYGVKD. The CDR3 has 14 residues. V lost 7 bases and J 4 bases, leaving 16 bases between the germline ends. CDR3 in DNA: TGTGCCATCACCTCCGGGACATCCCTCTATGGCTACACCTTC. Protein: CAITSGTSLYGYTF.

Sample share makes this clonotype medium-sized. The chain recombines TRBV29-1 with TRBJ1-1; D gene unclear. The germline V gene encodes CDR1 SQVTM and CDR2 ANQGSEA. Trimming took off 0 bases at V and 3 bases at J, with 8 bases between the two ends. The CDR3 runs 13 residues. The CDR3 DNA reads as TGCAGCGTTGAAGACGGTTCCTACACTGAAGCTTTCTTT. Translation gives CSVEDGSYTEAFF.

This clonotype was seen many times. J is TRBJ1-1 and V is TRBV14, with D possibly TRBD1 on 6 matching bases. V lost 5 bases and J lost 2, with 9 bases in between. The CDR3 runs 13 residues. CDR1 is SGHDN, CDR2 FVKESK, per germline. CDR3 in DNA: TGTGCCAGCAGCTACGGGGGCAACACTGAAGCTTTCTTT. It is translated as CASSYGGNTEAFF.

This clonotype was counted ten times or more. The chain joins TRBV15 to TRBJ1-2; D perhaps matches TRBD1 (5 bases). V was clipped by 0 bases and J by 4 bases, with 9 bases between them. Per germline, CDR1 LNHNV and CDR2 YYDKDF (reference sequence). The CDR3 is made up of 14 amino acids. CDR3 protein: CATSRDQGTYGYTF. Here the CDR3 DNA reads TGTGCCACCAGCAGAGATCAAGGGACCTATGGCTACACCTTC.

This clonotype was counted a single time. The chain uses TRBV7-9 and TRBJ2-7, with D possibly TRBD1 on 7 matching bases. From germline, CDR1 is SEHNR and CDR2 FQNEAQ (reference sequence). Trimming removed 8 bases from V and 1 base from J, with 15 bases in between. CDR3 length: 14 amino acids. This CDR3 is CASARDRSSYEQYF. The CDR3 coding sequence is TGTGCCAGCGCGCGGGACAGATCATCCTACGAGCAGTACTTC.

The chain combines TRBV29-1 with TRBJ1-1; D might be TRBD1 (5 bases). The CDR3 loop spans 14 amino acids. V lost 6 bases to trimming and J lost 1 base, with 15 bases between them. Germline V gives CDR1 SQVTM, CDR2 ANQGSEA. The CDR3 bases are TGCAGCGTCGGTCCGGGACCGGGGAACACTGAAGCTTTCTTT. Protein sequence: CSVGPGPGNTEAFF.

This clonotype was seen many times. The chain is built from TRBV4-3 and TRBJ1-5; D is unclear. The V end was cut by 5 bases, the J end by 7 bases, with 12 bases between. This CDR3 spans 13 amino acids. Germline CDR1 is LGHNA and CDR2 is YSLEER. In DNA form, the CDR3 reads TGCGCCAGCAGCTCAGTCTATAAGCAGCCCCAGCATTTT. Its protein product is CASSSVYKQPQHF.

This clonotype was observed many times. The rearrangement joins TRBV12-3 or TRBV12-4 to TRBJ1-5; D unresolved. Trimming shortened V by 4 bases and J by 0 bases, and 16 bases separated the two germline ends. This CDR3 is built from 17 residues. The CDR3 sequence: CASSSVGWGYSNQPQHF. CDR3 bases: TGTGCCAGCAGTTCGGTTGGATGGGGTTATAGCAATCAGCCCCAGCATTTT.

The table lists this clonotype with many counts. Sequence at one end of the junction differs from germline and may be a read error. The chain couples TRBV7-7 to TRBJ2-5; D is perhaps TRBD1 (6 bases). The germline CDR1 and CDR2 sequences are SSHAT and FNYEAQ (reference sequence). CDR3 length: 14 amino acids. The CDR3 DNA sequence: TGTGCTAGCAGCTCCGTGGGGGCCCAAGAGACCCAGTACTTC. It encodes CASSSVGAQETQYF.

V is TRBV10-3 and J is TRBJ1-5, with D perhaps matching TRBD1 (5 bases). Per the germline V gene, CDR1 is ENHRY and CDR2 is SYGVKD. Trimming removed 6 bases at V and 14 bases at J, with 17 bases between. This CDR3 has 12 residues. CDR3 sequence (DNA): TGTGCCATCAGACCGACAGAAGCCTACGAGCATTTT. Translation gives CAIRPTEAYEHF.

The chain is built from TRBV15 and TRBJ1-5, with D possibly matching TRBD1 (6 bases). CDR3 length equals 13 residues. V was cut by 5 bases and J by 6 bases, with 11 bases left in between. Per germline, CDR1 LNHNV and CDR2 YYDKDF (reference sequence). The CDR3 loop is CATSRDTLQPQHF. CDR3 DNA sequence: TGTGCCACCAGCCGGGACACACTTCAGCCCCAGCATTTT.

This clonotype was seen many times. The gene calls are TRBV20-1 and TRBJ2-5, with D possibly matching TRBD2 (5 bases). Germline assignment: CDR1 DFQATT and CDR2 SNEGSKA (reference sequence). V lost 1 base, J lost 7 bases, and 13 bases lay in between. This CDR3 has 13 amino acids. The CDR3 coding sequence is TGCAGTGCTAGAGTTGAGGGCTCGTGGACCCAGTACTTC. It encodes CSARVEGSWTQYF.

The chain combines TRBV20-1 with TRBJ2-2; D is undetermined. The CDR3 is made up of 11 amino acids. The V end lost 3 bases, the J end lost 7 bases, and 6 bases lay between the germline ends. CDR1 is DFQATT, CDR2 SNEGSKA, per germline (reference sequence). The CDR3 DNA sequence: TGCAGTGCTAGCGGCTTCGGGGAGCTGTTTTTT. Protein product: CSASGFGELFF.

The V and J genes are TRBV2 and TRBJ2-5, with 9 nucleotides matching TRBD1. Trimming removed 6 bases from V and 5 bases from J; junction bases left unmatched: 7. This CDR3 comprises 14 residues. Germline loops: CDR1 SNHLY, CDR2 FYNNEI. CDR3 protein: CASSGTGNTETQYF. The CDR3 DNA is TGTGCCAGCAGCGGGACAGGGAACACTGAGACCCAGTACTTC.

This chain joins TRBV20-1 and TRBJ1-2; 10 bases align to TRBD1. With 3 bases clipped from V and 7 bases from J, the junction kept 5 bases outside the gene matches. Germline V gene data show CDR1 as DFQATT and CDR2 as SNEGSKA (reference sequence). The CDR3 is 13 amino acids. This chain's CDR3 is CSASGQGGSGYTF. DNA of the CDR3: TGCAGTGCTAGTGGACAGGGGGGATCTGGCTACACCTTC.

This clonotype was picked up one time. V and J are TRBV29-1 and TRBJ1-2; D uncertain. The CDR3 runs 11 residues. V was clipped by 7 bases and J by 6 bases, with 12 bases between them. From germline, CDR1 is SQVTM and CDR2 ANQGSEA. CDR3 in DNA: TGCAGCGCTGGAGCGGGGAATGGCTACACCTTC. This sequence encodes CSAGAGNGYTF.

This clonotype was detected ten times or more. CDR3 DNA: TGTGCCAGCATTCCACAGGGTAGTGGGGCCAACGTCCTGACTTTC. Protein sequence: CASIPQGSGANVLTF. This chain links TRBV6-2 or TRBV6-3 with TRBJ2-6; perhaps TRBD1 as D (6 bases). Germline CDR1 reads MNHEY; CDR2 reads SVGEGT. This CDR3 has 15 amino acids. V was trimmed by 7 bases and J by 3 bases, leaving 13 bases between them.

This clonotype showed up just a few times. The rearrangement links TRBV2 to TRBJ2-1; TRBD2 matches 12 bases. Germline V lookup: CDR1 SNHLY, CDR2 FYNNEI. The V segment lost 6 bases and the J segment 0 bases; nucleotides outside the gene matches: 3. The CDR3 spans 16 residues. Here the CDR3 DNA reads TGTGCCAGCAGGGGACTAGCGGGCTCCTCCTACAATGAGCAGTTCTTC. Protein sequence: CASRGLAGSSYNEQFF.

This chain joins TRBV5-4 and TRBJ2-5; D is perhaps TRBD1 or TRBD2 (5 bases each). The CDR3 runs to 12 residues. The V gene lost 4 bases and the J gene lost 5 bases, with 9 bases spanning the gap. Per the germline V gene, CDR1 is SGHNT and CDR2 is YYREEE (reference sequence). CDR3: CASSTGRETQYF. The CDR3 region has the DNA TGTGCCAGCAGCACGGGACGGGAGACCCAGTACTTC.

The V call is TRBV7-9, the J call TRBJ2-5; D is unclear. CDR1 and CDR2 (germline): SEHNR, FQNEAQ (reference sequence). The V end was cut by 3 bases, the J end by 3 bases, with 11 bases between. The CDR3 has 14 residues. CDR3 nucleotides: TGTGCCAGCAGCTTGCTAAACCCAAAAGAGACCCAGTACTTC. Amino acid sequence: CASSLLNPKETQYF. Variable domain in full (rest from reference TRBV7-9 and TRBJ2-5): DTGVSQNPRHKITKRGQNVTFRCDPISEHNRLYWYRQTLGQGPEFLTYFQNEAQLEKSRLLSDRFSAERPKGSFSTLEIQRTEQGDSAMYLCASSLLNPKETQYFGPGTRLLVL.

This clonotype turned up a few times. The V and J genes are TRBV30 and TRBJ1-1; D ambiguous. The V gene lost 0 bases and the J gene lost 2 bases, with 16 bases spanning the gap. Germline V lookup: CDR1 GTSNPN, CDR2 SVGIG (reference sequence). This CDR3 comprises 16 residues. CDR3 in amino acids: CAWSVVRSVLNTEAFF. The CDR3 region has the DNA TGTGCCTGGAGTGTTGTCCGTTCTGTTCTTAACACTGAAGCTTTCTTT.

V usage is TRBV2 and J usage is TRBJ2-7; 11 positions match TRBD1. The germline CDR1 and CDR2 sequences are SNHLY and FYNNEI. This CDR3 region has 13 residues. The CDR3: CARGDRGGIEQYF. The CDR3 region has the DNA TGTGCTAGAGGGGACAGGGGGGGGATCGAGCAGTACTTC. Full variable domain (outside the CDR3, taken from reference TRBV2 and TRBJ2-7): EPEVTQTPSHQVTQMGQEVILRCVPISNHLYFYWYRQILGQKVEFLVSFYNNEISEKSEIFDDQFSVERPDGSNFTLKIRSTKLEDSAMYFCARGDRGGIEQYFGPGTRLTVT.

In its sample, this clonotype was seen many times. The rearrangement joins TRBV6-5 to TRBJ1-2; D is perhaps TRBD1 (5 bases). Germline CDR1 is MNHEY and CDR2 is SVGAGI. This CDR3 region has 13 residues. Trimming took 5 bases from V and 5 from J, leaving 12 bases between them. As DNA, the CDR3 is TGTGCCAGCAGTCCCCCTGGGGGGTATGGCTACACCTTC. The encoded protein is CASSPPGGYGYTF.

This clonotype came up many times. The chain uses TRBV12-3 or TRBV12-4 and TRBJ2-7; 9 bases map to TRBD1. J was trimmed by 3 bases and V by 3 bases; bases with no gene match: 6. The CDR3 has 15 amino acids. CDR3 DNA sequence: TGTGCCAGCAGTTTTAACCCGGGACAGGGCTACGAGCAGTACTTC. Translated, it gives CASSFNPGQGYEQYF.

The genes are TRBV5-1 and TRBJ1-1; D is uncertain. V lost 0 bases and J 3 bases, leaving 6 bases between the germline ends. CDR1 and CDR2 (germline): SGHRS, YFSETQ. The CDR3 loop spans 13 amino acids. The CDR3 DNA reads as TGCGCCAGCAGCTTGGATGCGCACACTGAAGCTTTCTTT. Translating gives CASSLDAHTEAFF.

There are many counts of this clonotype. The chain has TRBV4-2 and TRBJ2-7; weak D call: TRBD1 (5 bases). CDR1 is LGHNA, CDR2 YNFKEQ, per germline. The CDR3 contains 15 residues. Trimming shortened V by 3 bases and J by 4 bases, and 16 bases separated the two germline ends. The CDR3 DNA follows: TGTGCCAGCAGCCACAGGTCCGACAGCGTGTACGAGCAGTACTTC. Amino acids: CASSHRSDSVYEQYF.

Many counts were recorded for this clonotype. The rearrangement links TRBV10-2 to TRBJ2-7, with 7 bases lining up with TRBD1. Germline V CDR1 and CDR2: WSHSY, SAAADI. This CDR3 is 11 amino acids long. Trimming cost V 11 bases and J 3 bases; bases outside gene matches: 4. The chain's CDR3 is CAVRGLYEQYF. The CDR3 DNA reads as TGCGCCGTGAGGGGGCTCTACGAGCAGTACTTC.

This clonotype was seen ten or more times. V is TRBV19 and J is TRBJ1-5, with D possibly matching TRBD1 (5 bases). Germline V gene data show CDR1 as LNHDA and CDR2 as SQIVND (reference sequence). Trimming removed 9 bases from V and 3 bases from J, with 15 bases in between. This CDR3 spans 14 amino acids. CDR3 amino acids: CASDTARDNQPQHF. The CDR3 coding sequence is TGTGCCAGCGATACCGCCAGGGACAATCAGCCCCAGCATTTT.